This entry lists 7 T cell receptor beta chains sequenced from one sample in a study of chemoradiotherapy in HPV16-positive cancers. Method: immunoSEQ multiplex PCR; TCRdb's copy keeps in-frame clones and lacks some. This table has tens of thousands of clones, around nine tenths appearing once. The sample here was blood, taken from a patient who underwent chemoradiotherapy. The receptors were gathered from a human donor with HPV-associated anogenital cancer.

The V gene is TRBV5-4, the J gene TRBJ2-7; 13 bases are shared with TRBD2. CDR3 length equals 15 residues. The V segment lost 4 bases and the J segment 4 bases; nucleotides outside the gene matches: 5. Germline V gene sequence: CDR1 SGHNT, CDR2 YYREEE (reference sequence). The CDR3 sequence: CASSTGTSGIYEQYF. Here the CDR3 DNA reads TGTGCCAGCAGCACCGGGACTAGCGGGATATACGAGCAGTACTTC.

CDR3 protein: CASSQDQQGEITDTQYF. CDR3 DNA: TGCGCCAGCAGCCAAGATCAACAGGGGGAGATCACAGATACGCAGTATTTT. This chain joins TRBV4-1 and TRBJ2-3; 8 nucleotides match TRBD1. V lost 0 bases to trimming and J lost 2 bases; unmatched junction nucleotides: 7. Germline lookup yields CDR1 MGHRA and CDR2 YSYEKL. The CDR3 extends over 17 amino acids.

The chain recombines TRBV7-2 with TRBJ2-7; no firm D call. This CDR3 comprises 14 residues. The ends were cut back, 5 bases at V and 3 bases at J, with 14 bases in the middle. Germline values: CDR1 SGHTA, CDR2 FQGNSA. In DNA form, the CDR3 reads TGTGCCAGCAGCAACGGTGGCAGCATCTACGAGCAGTACTTC. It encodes CASSNGGSIYEQYF.

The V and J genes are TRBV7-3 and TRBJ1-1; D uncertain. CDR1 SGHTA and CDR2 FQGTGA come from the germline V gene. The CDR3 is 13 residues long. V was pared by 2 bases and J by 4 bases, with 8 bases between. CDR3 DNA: TGTGCCAGCAGCTTAGACCGGAGCACTGAAGCTTTCTTT. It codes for CASSLDRSTEAFF. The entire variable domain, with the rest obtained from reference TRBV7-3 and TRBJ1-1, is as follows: GAGVSQTPSNKVTEKGKYVELRCDPISGHTALYWYRQSLGQGPEFLIYFQGTGAADDSGLPNDRFFAVRPEGSVSTLKIQRTERGDSAVYLCASSLDRSTEAFFGQGTRLTVV.

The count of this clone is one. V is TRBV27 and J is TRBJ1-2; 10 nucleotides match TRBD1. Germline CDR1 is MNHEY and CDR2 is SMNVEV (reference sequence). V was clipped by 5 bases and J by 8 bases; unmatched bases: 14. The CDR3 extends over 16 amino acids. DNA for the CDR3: TGTGCCAGCAGTCTCACCATACCCGGGACAGGGGTCGGCTACACCTTC. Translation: CASSLTIPGTGVGYTF.

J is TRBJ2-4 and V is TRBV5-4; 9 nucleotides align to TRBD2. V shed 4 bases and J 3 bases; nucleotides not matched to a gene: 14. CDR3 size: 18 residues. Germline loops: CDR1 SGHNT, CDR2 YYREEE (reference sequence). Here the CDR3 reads CASSRLGAGGIGKNIQYF. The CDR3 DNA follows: TGTGCCAGCAGCCGCTTAGGAGCGGGGGGAATAGGCAAAAACATTCAGTACTTC.

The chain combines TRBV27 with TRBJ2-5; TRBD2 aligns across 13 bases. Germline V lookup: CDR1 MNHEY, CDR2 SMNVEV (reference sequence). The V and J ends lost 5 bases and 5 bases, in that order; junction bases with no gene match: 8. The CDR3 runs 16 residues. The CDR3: CASSPRLAGGYETQYF. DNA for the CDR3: TGTGCCAGCAGTCCCCGACTAGCGGGAGGTTATGAGACCCAGTACTTC.